Listed below are T cell receptor beta chains from one sample, sequenced in a study of T cell responses to AZD1222 COVID-19 vaccine. Profiling relied on immunoSEQ multiplex PCR, and the TCRdb table lists in-frame clones only, not all of them. The data show 150,000 to 200,000 clones, 70% to 90% seen once. The specimen was peripheral blood, collected on day 0 of AZD1222 vaccination. Every receptor here comes from an adult in good health. CDR3s include the opening cysteine and the closing phenylalanine or tryptophan. D genes are given only for firm matches. Where a row states a size, it is once, few, many or the class of an expanded clone; other rows omit it.

D: .; size: .; length: 13; V: TRBV4-3; J: TRBJ2-1; DNA: TGCGCCAGCAGCCAAGATGCGTACAATGAGCAGTTCTTC; CDR3: CASSQDAYNEQFF
D: TRBD2; size: .; length: 14; V: TRBV5-1; J: TRBJ2-3; DNA: TGCGCCAGCAGCTTTAGCGGGACCACAGATACGCAGTATTTT; CDR3: CASSFSGTTDTQYF
D: .; size: .; length: 16; V: TRBV7-6; J: TRBJ1-2; DNA: TGTGCCAGCAGCTCAGACTTAATGTCAGACCACTATGGCTACACCTTC; CDR3: CASSSDLMSDHYGYTF
D: TRBD1; size: once; length: 15; V: TRBV5-1; J: TRBJ2-3; DNA: TGCGCCAGCAGAGCTTTTGCAGGGGGCCTGGATACGCAGTATTTT; CDR3: CASRAFAGGLDTQYF
D: .; size: .; length: 11; V: TRBV11-1; J: TRBJ2-2; DNA: TGTGCCAGCAGCTATGCCGGGGAGCTGTTTTTT; CDR3: CASSYAGELFF
D: TRBD2; size: .; length: 16; V: TRBV7-8; J: TRBJ2-7; DNA: TGTGCCAGCAGCTTGTCACTAGCGGGAGGAGGGCACGAGCAGTACTTC; CDR3: CASSLSLAGGGHEQYF
D: .; size: .; length: 12; V: TRBV30; J: TRBJ1-1; DNA: TGTGCCTGGAGTGTAGGGTTTGGTGAAGCTTTCTTT; CDR3: CAWSVGFGEAFF
D: .; size: once; length: 17; V: TRBV30; J: TRBJ2-1; DNA: TGTGCCTGGGGTAAAGGAAGGACGGCCAGCTCCTACAATGAGCAGTTCTTC; CDR3: CAWGKGRTASSYNEQFF
D: .; size: .; length: 17; V: TRBV27; J: TRBJ1-4; DNA: TGTGCCAGCAGTTATCGTCGACAACGGGGGACTAATGAAAAACTGTTTTTT; CDR3: CASSYRRQRGTNEKLFF
D: .; size: .; length: 16; V: TRBV6-5; J: TRBJ1-2; DNA: TGTGCCAGCAGTTACTCGCCAGGCAGGGAAGGTAATGGCTACACCTTC; CDR3: CASSYSPGREGNGYTF
D: TRBD2; size: .; length: 16; V: TRBV19; J: TRBJ2-1; DNA: TGTGCCAGTAGTATGAGGGCGGGAGAGTCTATAAATGAGCAGTTCTTC; CDR3: CASSMRAGESINEQFF
D: .; size: few; length: 12; V: TRBV5-1; J: TRBJ2-7; DNA: TGCGCCAGCAGCTTGTCTGGATACGAGCAGTACTTC; CDR3: CASSLSGYEQYF
D: TRBD1; size: .; length: 15; V: TRBV5-1; J: TRBJ2-3; DNA: TGCGCCAGCAGCTCGGGACAGGGGAGCACAGATACGCAGTATTTT; CDR3: CASSSGQGSTDTQYF
D: .; size: .; length: 17; V: TRBV5-1; J: TRBJ2-5; DNA: TGCGCCAGCAGCTTGGTTGTTGCAGGGAAGTATGGAGAGACCCAGTACTTC; CDR3: CASSLVVAGKYGETQYF